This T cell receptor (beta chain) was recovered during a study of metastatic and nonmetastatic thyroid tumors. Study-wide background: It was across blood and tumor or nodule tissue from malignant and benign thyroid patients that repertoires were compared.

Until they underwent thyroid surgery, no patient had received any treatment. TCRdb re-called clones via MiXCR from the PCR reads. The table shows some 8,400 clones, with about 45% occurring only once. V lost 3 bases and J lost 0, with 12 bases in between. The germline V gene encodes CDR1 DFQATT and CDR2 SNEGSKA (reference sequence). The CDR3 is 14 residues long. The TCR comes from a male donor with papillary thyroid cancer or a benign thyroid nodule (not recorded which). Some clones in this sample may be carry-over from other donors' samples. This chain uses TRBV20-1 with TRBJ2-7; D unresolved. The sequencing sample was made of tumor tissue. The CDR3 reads CSARATSFSYEQYF. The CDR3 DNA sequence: TGCAGTGCTAGGGCCACGAGCTTCTCCTACGAGCAGTACTTC.